The clone carrying this T cell receptor beta chain was recorded a few times. Its target is unknown. The sample comes from a study of vaccination and CD4 T cells after COVID-19. Treatment reported: roughly 10-day PBMC culture with coronavirus spike peptide pools or control peptides (ViraFEST assay). Germline lookup yields CDR1 KGHSH and CDR2 LQKENI. The CDR3 runs 15 residues. With V trimmed by 6 bases and J by 7 bases, 9 bases remained unmatched. Sequencing of DNA taken from cultured CD4+ T cells relied on the Oncomine TCR Beta short-read assay. TCRdb redid the calling of the PCR reads with MiXCR, one entry per CDR3 protein. The data contain 2,600 or so distinct CDR3 sequences, under 40% of them singletons.

The chain recombines TRBV18 with TRBJ1-3, with 10 bases that match TRBD1. This TCR derives from a human donor who had recovered from COVID-19. The sequenced sample was CD4+ T cells from blood, cultured in vitro. CDR3: CASSRGQGQTNTIYF. For the CDR3, the DNA is TGTGCCAGCTCCAGGGGACAGGGGCAAACGAACACCATATATTTT.